Below, 26 T cell receptor beta chains from the same sample are listed, as sequenced in a study of OX40 agonist ivuxolimab in advanced cancers. The repertoire was sequenced with immunoSEQ multiplex PCR; TCRdb's copy has only in-frame clones and lacks some. The sample includes approximately 81,000 clones, about 86% of them seen just once. The sequenced sample was CD4+ or CD8+ T cells sorted from blood, obtained in a trial of the OX40 agonist ivuxolimab. Every receptor here comes from an adult with an advanced solid tumor such as melanoma, head and neck, liver or kidney cancer.

The chain links TRBV11-3 to TRBJ2-3, with a tentative D call TRBD2 (6 bases). From germline, CDR1 is SGHNT and CDR2 YENEEA. V was shortened by 6 bases and J by 0 bases, with 13 bases between the two germline ends. The CDR3 is 15 amino acids. Here the CDR3 DNA reads TGTGCCAGCAGTTTTCCCGGGGGAAGCACAGATACGCAGTATTTT. It specifies CASSFPGGSTDTQYF.

This clone was found once. The V gene is TRBV2, the J gene TRBJ2-1; no reliable D call. The V gene lost 5 bases and the J gene lost 8 bases, with 7 bases spanning the gap. The CDR3 runs to 11 residues. Germline CDR1 reads SNHLY; CDR2 reads FYNNEI. The CDR3 DNA is TGTGCCAGCAGTAAAATCGATGAGCAGTTCTTC. Its protein is CASSKIDEQFF.

V usage is TRBV5-3 and J usage is TRBJ2-5; D gene ambiguous. The DNA matches TRBJ2-7 better at its end, which makes the J call doubtful. TRBV5-3 falls under the ORF class, with uncertain function. The CDR3 consists of 14 residues. The CDR3 here is CARSLGTTAYEQYF. In DNA, the CDR3 is TGTGCCAGAAGCTTGGGGACGACTGCCTACGAGCAGTACTTC.

This sequence joins TRBV19 and TRBJ2-1; the D is unclear. In germline, CDR1 is LNHDA, CDR2 SQIVND (reference sequence). The ends were cut back, 2 bases at V and 8 bases at J, with 4 bases in the middle. The CDR3 is 11 amino acids. The CDR3, as DNA: TGTGCCAGTAGTATAAATGATGAGCAGTTCTTC. It codes for CASSINDEQFF.

This chain links TRBV20-1 with TRBJ2-7, with D unclear. Per germline, CDR1 DFQATT and CDR2 SNEGSKA (reference sequence). The length of the CDR3 is 11 residues. Deletions cut 3 bases from V and 2 bases from J, with 5 bases between. The CDR3 loop reads CSARDTYEQYF. CDR3 in DNA: TGCAGTGCTAGGGATACCTACGAGCAGTACTTC.

The chain is built from TRBV14 and TRBJ2-3; unclear D gene. Trimming stripped 2 bases from V and 3 bases from J, with 3 bases between. Germline V gene lookup returns CDR1 SGHDN and CDR2 FVKESK. The length of the CDR3 is 12 residues. The CDR3 is CASSQITDTQYF. The CDR3 DNA is TGTGCCAGCAGCCAAATAACAGATACGCAGTATTTT. Complete variable domain (other parts from reference TRBV14 and TRBJ2-3): EAGVTQFPSHSVIEKGQTVTLRCDPISGHDNLYWYRRVMGKEIKFLLHFVKESKQDESGMPNNRFLAERTGGTYSTLKVQPAELEDSGVYFCASSQITDTQYFGPGTRLTVL.

The chain uses TRBV4-2 and TRBJ1-3, with D unresolved. Germline V gene sequence: CDR1 LGHNA, CDR2 YNFKEQ. The CDR3 has 13 residues. V dropped 1 base and J dropped 8 bases, with 9 bases sitting between them. The CDR3 nucleotides read TGTGCCAGCAGCCAAGGAGGACTTGACACCATATATTTT. This gives the protein CASSQGGLDTIYF.

V gene TRBV5-1 combines with J gene TRBJ1-2; 9 nucleotides match TRBD1. With V trimmed by 4 bases and J by 2 bases, 9 bases remained unmatched. CDR3 length: 16 amino acids. In germline, CDR1 is SGHRS, CDR2 YFSETQ. CDR3 DNA: TGCGCCAGCAGCGCCCGGTCCGGGACAGGGAACTATGGCTACACCTTC. This translates into CASSARSGTGNYGYTF.

The chain carries TRBV9 and TRBJ1-5; the D is unclear. In germline, CDR1 is SGDLS, CDR2 YYNGEE. V was shortened by 0 bases and J by 0 bases, with 7 bases between the two germline ends. This CDR3 comprises 15 residues. CDR3 nucleotides: TGTGCCAGCAGCGTAGGAATCACTAGCAATCAGCCCCAGCATTTT. Translated: CASSVGITSNQPQHF. Complete variable domain (other parts from reference TRBV9 and TRBJ1-5): DSGVTQTPKHLITATGQRVTLRCSPRSGDLSVYWYQQSLDQGLQFLIQYYNGEERAKGNILERFSAQQFPDLHSELNLSSLELGDSALYFCASSVGITSNQPQHFGDGTRLSIL.

This clone is a singleton in its sample. The chain couples TRBV5-4 to TRBJ2-1; 8 bases align to TRBD2. The CDR3 is 17 residues long. Trimming took 0 bases from V and 0 from J; bases not matched to a gene: 5. In germline, CDR1 is SGHNT, CDR2 YYREEE (reference sequence). CDR3 sequence (DNA): TGTGCCAGCAGCTTGGGAGGCGGGGGGCCCTCCTACAATGAGCAGTTCTTC. Encoded protein: CASSLGGGGPSYNEQFF.

The chain recombines TRBV6-5 with TRBJ2-6; D gene ambiguous. CDR1 and CDR2 from the germline V gene are MNHEY and SVGAGI. This CDR3 has 15 residues. Trimming took 2 bases from V and 0 from J, leaving 5 bases between them. CDR3 bases: TGTGCCAGCAGTTACCTCGTCTCTGGGGCCAACGTCCTGACTTTC. Translated, it gives CASSYLVSGANVLTF.

The chain employs TRBV6-5 and TRBJ2-4; TRBD2 agrees at 8 bases. This CDR3 is built from 14 residues. Per germline, CDR1 MNHEY and CDR2 SVGAGI. Trimming took 5 bases from V and 8 from J; bases not matched to a gene: 8. CDR3 DNA: TGTGCCAGCAGTCCCCGGGATAGCGGGGACATTCAGTACTTC. It is translated as CASSPRDSGDIQYF.

The chain couples TRBV1 to TRBJ2-7. TRBV1 is classified as a pseudogene. The CDR3 is 16 residues long. The CDR3 bases are TGCACCAGCAGCCAAGCGTCCCGACGTGTGTGGGACGAGCAGTACTTC. Its translation is CTSSQASRRVWDEQYF.

There are a few counts of this clone. The CDR3 DNA reads TGCGCCAGCAGCTTGGAGACAGGGAATCAGCCCCAGCATTTT. Its protein is CASSLETGNQPQHF. The rearrangement uses TRBV5-1 and TRBJ1-5; 7 positions agree with TRBD1. The germline gives CDR1 SGHRS, CDR2 YFSETQ. J was trimmed by 4 bases and V by 0 bases; bases with no gene match: 1. The CDR3 length is 14 residues. The whole variable domain, remainder taken from reference TRBV5-1 and TRBJ1-5, is KAGVTQTPRYLIKTRGQQVTLSCSPISGHRSVSWYQQTPGQGLQFLFEYFSETQRNKGNFPGRFSGRQFSNSRSEMNVSTLELGDSALYLCASSLETGNQPQHFGDGTRLSIL.

This clone has only one observation. The J gene is TRBJ1-5, the V gene TRBV7-8; D not resolved. CDR1 and CDR2 (germline): SGHVS, FQNEAQ. V was trimmed by 0 bases and J by 0 bases, leaving 12 bases between them. The CDR3 is 17 amino acids. The CDR3, as DNA: TGTGCCAGCAGCTTAGCGGATAGTACATTTAGCAATCAGCCCCAGCATTTT. It yields the protein CASSLADSTFSNQPQHF. Drawing the rest from reference TRBV7-8 and TRBJ1-5, the complete variable domain is GAGVSQSPRYKVAKRGQDVALRCDPISGHVSLFWYQQALGQGPEFLTYFQNEAQLDKSGLPSDRFFAERPEGSVSTLKIQRTQQEDSAVYLCASSLADSTFSNQPQHFGDGTRLSIL.

The chain uses TRBV28 and TRBJ2-7; 8 positions match TRBD2. The CDR3 is 14 residues long. V shed 7 bases, J shed 7 bases, and the junction held 12 bases outside the gene matches. Germline V gives CDR1 MDHEN, CDR2 SYDVKM. CDR3 in amino acids: CASTRFSGVEEQYF. CDR3 bases: TGTGCCAGCACCCGATTTAGCGGGGTTGAGGAGCAGTACTTC.

This chain links TRBV7-3 with TRBJ1-1; unclear D gene. The germline V gene has CDR1 SGHTA and CDR2 FQGTGA. V was shortened by 6 bases and J by 1 base, with 9 bases between the two germline ends. This CDR3 is built from 13 residues. CDR3 sequence reads: CASRDQPNTEAFF. In nucleotides, the CDR3 is TGTGCCAGCAGAGATCAGCCGAACACTGAAGCTTTCTTT.

The chain carries TRBV9 and TRBJ1-6, with TRBD1 matching over 8 bases. The CDR3 sequence is 15 residues long. Germline V gene data show CDR1 as SGDLS and CDR2 as YYNGEE. V trimming: 3 bases; J trimming: 10 bases; junction bases outside the gene matches: 9. The CDR3 bases are TGTGCCAGCAGCGCATCCGGGACAGGCGGCTCACCCCTCCACTTT. Translated, it gives CASSASGTGGSPLHF.

V usage is TRBV6-5 and J usage is TRBJ2-2, with D possibly TRBD2 on 5 matching bases. The CDR3 has 13 residues. Germline CDR1 MNHEY, CDR2 SVGAGI. Trimming left V 7 bases short and J 4 bases short, with 10 bases between. CDR3 sequence (DNA): TGTGCCAGCACCCACCGGGGCACCGGGGAGCTGTTTTTT. Translating it yields CASTHRGTGELFF.

This clone was seen only once. The chain has TRBV11-2 and TRBJ2-7, with D perhaps being TRBD1 or TRBD2 (6 bases each). The germline gives CDR1 SGHAT, CDR2 FQNNGV. Deletions cut 5 bases from V and 7 bases from J, with 18 bases between. This CDR3 has 14 residues. The DNA of the CDR3 is TGTGCCAGCAGCGCCTTAGGGGGGAAACTGGAGCAGTACTTC. Its translation: CASSALGGKLEQYF.

V usage is TRBV29-1 and J usage is TRBJ2-7; possibly TRBD2 for D (5 bases). V lost 4 bases to trimming and J lost 2 bases, with 9 bases between them. The germline V gene encodes CDR1 SQVTM and CDR2 ANQGSEA. The CDR3 runs to 12 residues. CDR3 sequence (DNA): TGCAGCGTTGGACTAAAAGCCTACGAGCAGTACTTC. This translates into CSVGLKAYEQYF.

This clone was counted once. The rearrangement joins TRBV10-3 to TRBJ1-2; no firm D call. From germline, CDR1 is ENHRY and CDR2 SYGVKD. V lost 4 bases, J lost 8 bases, and 8 bases lay in between. This CDR3 contains 11 residues. CDR3 sequence: CAISGVGGYTF. The CDR3 bases are TGTGCCATCAGTGGGGTAGGGGGCTACACCTTC.

The V gene is TRBV7-9, the J gene TRBJ2-2, with unresolved D. Germline CDR1 SEHNR, CDR2 FQNEAQ (reference sequence). Trimming shortened V by 10 bases and J by 0 bases, and 15 bases separated the two germline ends. CDR3 length equals 15 residues. The CDR3 is CAIRRAATNTGELFF. The CDR3 nucleotides are TGTGCCATCCGTCGGGCGGCCACGAACACCGGGGAGCTGTTTTTT.

The J gene is TRBJ1-1, the V gene TRBV5-1, with D possibly matching TRBD1 (5 bases). This CDR3 has 14 residues. The V gene lost 0 bases and the J gene lost 12 bases, with 18 bases spanning the gap. Looked up from germline, CDR1 is SGHRS and CDR2 is YFSETQ. The CDR3 sequence: CASSLGGVATPSFF. The DNA of the CDR3 is TGCGCCAGCAGCTTGGGAGGGGTAGCGACCCCCTCTTTCTTT.

V gene TRBV6-1 combines with J gene TRBJ2-7; 8 positions match TRBD1. The V segment lost 6 bases and the J segment 0 bases; nucleotides outside the gene matches: 4. The germline CDR1 and CDR2 sequences are MNHNS and SASEGT. The CDR3 sequence is 14 residues long. CDR3 sequence reads: CASRGQESSYEQYF. In DNA form, the CDR3 reads TGTGCCAGCAGGGGACAGGAAAGCTCCTACGAGCAGTACTTC.

The chain has TRBV14 and TRBJ1-2, with D maybe TRBD1 (5 bases). Trimming removed 1 base from V and 7 bases from J, with 16 bases in between. Germline V CDR1 and CDR2: SGHDN, FVKESK. The length of the CDR3 is 15 residues. CDR3 region: CASSQAASRVAGYTF. In DNA, the CDR3 is TGTGCCAGCAGCCAAGCCGCCTCCAGGGTGGCTGGCTACACCTTC.